The 21 T cell receptor beta chains reported below all come from one sample, sequenced in a study of siplizumab effects on memory and regulatory T cells. Clones were read by immunoSEQ multiplex PCR, and TCRdb kept only the in-frame ones, dropping some. The table lists under 100,000 clones, over 90% of them singletons. The sequencing input was non-Treg CD4+ T cells sorted from blood. The source is a human donor in good health.

This chain uses TRBV28 with TRBJ1-2; maybe TRBD1 (6 bases). V lost 5 bases and J 3 bases, leaving 13 bases between the germline ends. Germline CDR1 MDHEN, CDR2 SYDVKM. This CDR3 contains 14 residues. The CDR3 sequence is CASSGGALDYGYTF. CDR3 DNA sequence: TGTGCCAGCAGTGGGGGGGCCTTAGACTATGGCTACACCTTC.

The V call is TRBV18, the J call TRBJ1-5, with 7 bases fitting TRBD1. The V segment lost 8 bases and the J segment 0 bases; nucleotides outside the gene matches: 13. The germline V gene has CDR1 KGHSH and CDR2 LQKENI. This CDR3 region has 17 residues. The CDR3 loop reads CASRSGRGANSNQPQHF. The CDR3 DNA sequence: TGTGCCAGCCGCAGCGGCAGGGGGGCCAATAGCAATCAGCCCCAGCATTTT.

V is TRBV5-1 and J is TRBJ1-3; D is perhaps TRBD1 (6 bases). Germline CDR1 reads SGHRS; CDR2 reads YFSETQ. CDR3 length equals 17 residues. Trimming stripped 4 bases from V and 1 base from J, with 18 bases between. The CDR3 DNA follows: TGCGCCAGCAGCGCAAGCTCAGGGGAATGTTCTGGAAACACCATATATTTT. This gives the protein CASSASSGECSGNTIYF.

V is TRBV7-8 and J is TRBJ2-2, with 10 bases lining up with TRBD2. The germline V gene encodes CDR1 SGHVS and CDR2 FQNEAQ. J lost 0 bases, V lost 1 base, and 5 bases had no gene match. CDR3 length equals 18 residues. The DNA of the CDR3 is TGTGCCAGCAGCTTAGTTCCTAGCGGGAGTACGAACACCGGGGAGCTGTTTTTT. Protein sequence: CASSLVPSGSTNTGELFF.

The CDR3 DNA follows: TGTGCCTGGAGTGTACCCAGGGGAAGGATCGAGCTGAGCGACGAGCAGTACTTC. Translation gives CAWSVPRGRIELSDEQYF. The chain combines TRBV30 with TRBJ2-7; D is possibly TRBD1 (6 bases). The CDR3 sequence is 18 residues long. V was cut by 0 bases and J by 5 bases, with 26 bases left in between. Germline lookup yields CDR1 GTSNPN and CDR2 SVGIG (reference sequence).

This sequence joins TRBV28 and TRBJ1-5; 7 nucleotides align to TRBD1. V dropped 11 bases and J dropped 3; count of bases not matched to a gene: 7. Germline CDR1 reads MDHEN; CDR2 reads SYDVKM. The CDR3 length is 13 residues. This CDR3 reads CAGKGAHNQPQHF. In DNA, the CDR3 is TGTGCCGGCAAGGGGGCCCACAATCAGCCCCAGCATTTT. Full variable domain (rest looked up from reference TRBV28 and TRBJ1-5): DVKVTQSSRYLVKRTGEKVFLECVQDMDHENMFWYRQDPGLGLRLIYFSYDVKMKEKGDIPEGYSVSREKKERFSLILESASTNQTSMYLCAGKGAHNQPQHFGDGTRLSIL.

This chain connects TRBV19 to TRBJ2-1; the match to TRBD2 covers 7 bases. CDR3 length equals 17 residues. Trimming removed 6 bases from V and 2 bases from J; junction bases left unmatched: 13. Germline V gene data show CDR1 as LNHDA and CDR2 as SQIVND (reference sequence). CDR3 residues: CASRQLASREAYNEQFF. The CDR3 nucleotides read TGTGCCAGTAGACAATTAGCGTCTCGGGAGGCCTACAATGAGCAGTTCTTC.

This clone was detected only once. The CDR3 reads CASSLTWTASYEQYF. CDR3 in DNA: TGTGCCAGCAGTTTAACTTGGACAGCTTCCTACGAGCAGTACTTC. V and J are TRBV28 and TRBJ2-7, with D possibly TRBD1 on 6 matching bases. Germline V gene sequence: CDR1 MDHEN, CDR2 SYDVKM. The CDR3 length is 15 residues. V lost 2 bases, J lost 1 base, and 12 bases lay in between.

The gene calls are TRBV7-9 and TRBJ1-4; D is unclear. Germline V CDR1 and CDR2: SEHNR, FQNEAQ (reference sequence). The CDR3 sequence is 13 residues long. V was trimmed by 9 bases and J by 8 bases, leaving 16 bases between them. CDR3 sequence (DNA): TGTGCCAGTGTCGCGGGGTTCGAAGAAAAACTGTTTTTT. It codes for CASVAGFEEKLFF.

The V gene is TRBV20-1, the J gene TRBJ2-5; D tentatively reads TRBD1 or TRBD2 (5 bases each). Trimming shortened V by 3 bases and J by 12 bases, and 14 bases separated the two germline ends. This CDR3 comprises 11 residues. The V gene's germline CDR1 is DFQATT and CDR2 SNEGSKA (reference sequence). The CDR3 loop is CSARPGAMEYF. CDR3 bases: TGCAGTGCTAGGCCCGGGGCTATGGAGTACTTC.

The chain recombines TRBV19 with TRBJ1-3; no clear D. Germline loops: CDR1 LNHDA, CDR2 SQIVND (reference sequence). There are 14 residues in the CDR3. V was shortened by 6 bases and J by 8 bases, with 17 bases between the two germline ends. The CDR3 DNA sequence: TGTGCCAGTAGGACTTCTTTAGTCGCGGACACCATATATTTT. It yields the protein CASRTSLVADTIYF.

V is TRBV7-3 and J is TRBJ2-2, with 7 bases aligning to TRBD1. The CDR3 is 16 amino acids. V lost 5 bases and J lost 4; bases outside the gene matches: 10. CDR1 is SGHTA and CDR2 is FQGTGA in the germline V gene. The CDR3 nucleotides read TGTGCCAGCAGCCAGGGACAGATGGTTTCCACCGGGGAGCTGTTTTTT. This encodes CASSQGQMVSTGELFF. The whole variable domain, remainder taken from reference TRBV7-3 and TRBJ2-2, is GAGVSQTPSNKVTEKGKYVELRCDPISGHTALYWYRQSLGQGPEFLIYFQGTGAADDSGLPNDRFFAVRPEGSVSTLKIQRTERGDSAVYLCASSQGQMVSTGELFFGEGSRLTVL.

This clone was recorded only once. The J gene is TRBJ1-5, the V gene TRBV11-2; the D is unclear. In germline, CDR1 is SGHAT, CDR2 FQNNGV. V dropped 5 bases and J dropped 0 bases, with 11 bases sitting between them. The CDR3 consists of 15 residues. In DNA form, the CDR3 reads TGTGCCAGCAGCCAAACGGGTTCTAGCAATCAGCCCCAGCATTTT. Amino acid sequence: CASSQTGSSNQPQHF.

The chain links TRBV27 to TRBJ2-3; TRBD2 matches at 8 bases. V shed 8 bases, J shed 4 bases, and the junction held 17 bases outside the gene matches. CDR3 length: 17 amino acids. Germline V gene lookup returns CDR1 MNHEY and CDR2 SMNVEV (reference sequence). The DNA for the CDR3 is TGTGCCAGCGCACCTTGGGCGGGAGGCGTGAACGCAGATACGCAGTATTTT. It yields the protein CASAPWAGGVNADTQYF.

The rearrangement uses TRBV5-4 and TRBJ2-3; 14 positions match TRBD2. The V gene end was trimmed by 4 bases and the J gene end by 5 bases; junction bases not matched to a gene: 6. Germline loops: CDR1 SGHNT, CDR2 YYREEE (reference sequence). The CDR3 contains 16 residues. The CDR3 loop reads CASSRLAGGRRDTQYF. The CDR3, as DNA: TGTGCCAGCAGCAGACTAGCGGGAGGGAGGCGAGATACGCAGTATTTT.

This chain joins TRBV5-1 and TRBJ2-5, with 8 positions matching TRBD2. The V and J ends lost 1 base and 4 bases, in that order; junction bases with no gene match: 9. CDR1 SGHRS and CDR2 YFSETQ come from the germline V gene. The CDR3 is made up of 16 amino acids. The CDR3 protein is CASSLIVAGTPETQYF. The CDR3 DNA is TGCGCCAGCAGCTTGATAGTAGCGGGAACGCCAGAGACCCAGTACTTC.

The genes are TRBV28 and TRBJ2-5, with D tentatively TRBD1 (6 bases). V dropped 2 bases and J dropped 0 bases, with 10 bases sitting between them. CDR3 length: 15 residues. Germline V gene sequence: CDR1 MDHEN, CDR2 SYDVKM. The DNA for the CDR3 is TGTGCCAGCAGTTTAATTGACAGGTACCAAGAGACCCAGTACTTC. Its protein is CASSLIDRYQETQYF. Full variable domain (remainder filled in from reference TRBV28 and TRBJ2-5): DVKVTQSSRYLVKRTGEKVFLECVQDMDHENMFWYRQDPGLGLRLIYFSYDVKMKEKGDIPEGYSVSREKKERFSLILESASTNQTSMYLCASSLIDRYQETQYFGPGTRLLVL.

The V gene is TRBV2, the J gene TRBJ1-5; D ambiguous. CDR3 length equals 14 residues. The V gene's germline CDR1 is SNHLY and CDR2 FYNNEI. V lost 5 bases to trimming and J lost 2 bases, with 10 bases between them. The CDR3 sequence: CASSSESRNQPQHF. Here the CDR3 DNA reads TGTGCCAGCAGTTCCGAATCTCGCAATCAGCCCCAGCATTTT.

The genes are TRBV4-1 and TRBJ2-1; D uncertain. CDR1 and CDR2 from the germline V gene are MGHRA and YSYEKL. With 2 bases removed from V and 2 bases from J, the gap between germline ends came to 7 bases. The CDR3 length is 14 residues. CDR3 sequence (DNA): TGCGCCAGCAGCCAAAGAAATACCTACAATGAGCAGTTCTTC. Translated: CASSQRNTYNEQFF.

The chain carries TRBV5-4 and TRBJ2-1; the D gene is possibly TRBD1 (6 bases). The CDR3 has 18 amino acids. The germline V and J ends were trimmed by 3 bases and 0 bases, with 19 bases remaining between them. The germline CDR1 and CDR2 sequences are SGHNT and YYREEE (reference sequence). CDR3 DNA sequence: TGTGCCAGCAGCTCGCAACGCGGACAGAAAAGCTCCTACAATGAGCAGTTCTTC. Translating gives CASSSQRGQKSSYNEQFF.

The chain employs TRBV12-2 and TRBJ1-1. TRBV12-2 is reported as a pseudogene. The length of the CDR3 is 12 residues. The CDR3 DNA reads as TGTGCAAGTCGCTTAGCTAACACTGAAGCTTTCTTT. This encodes CASRLANTEAFF.